This T cell receptor beta chain is from a study of T cell changes during pregnancy in multiple sclerosis. V was shortened by 5 bases and J by 9 bases, with 17 bases between the two germline ends. The CDR3 runs to 14 residues. Germline assignment: CDR1 SGHTA and CDR2 FQGTGA. TCRdb keeps only in-frame clones here, not all; method: immunoSEQ multiplex PCR. The table has some 70,000 clones, 91% seen once. The sequencing used peripheral blood, collected in the first trimester of pregnancy. The sequence was collected from a female donor with multiple sclerosis, enrolled in a pregnancy study. The V gene is TRBV7-3, the J gene TRBJ2-1; possible D gene TRBD1, 8 bases. CDR3 nucleotide sequence: TGTGCCAGCAGCCAAGACAGGGGAGGGAGTGAGCAGTTCTTC. It yields the protein CASSQDRGGSEQFF. Using reference TRBV7-3 and TRBJ2-1 for the parts outside the CDR3, the full variable domain is GAGVSQTPSNKVTEKGKYVELRCDPISGHTALYWYRQSLGQGPEFLIYFQGTGAADDSGLPNDRFFAVRPEGSVSTLKIQRTERGDSAVYLCASSQDRGGSEQFFGPGTRLTVL.